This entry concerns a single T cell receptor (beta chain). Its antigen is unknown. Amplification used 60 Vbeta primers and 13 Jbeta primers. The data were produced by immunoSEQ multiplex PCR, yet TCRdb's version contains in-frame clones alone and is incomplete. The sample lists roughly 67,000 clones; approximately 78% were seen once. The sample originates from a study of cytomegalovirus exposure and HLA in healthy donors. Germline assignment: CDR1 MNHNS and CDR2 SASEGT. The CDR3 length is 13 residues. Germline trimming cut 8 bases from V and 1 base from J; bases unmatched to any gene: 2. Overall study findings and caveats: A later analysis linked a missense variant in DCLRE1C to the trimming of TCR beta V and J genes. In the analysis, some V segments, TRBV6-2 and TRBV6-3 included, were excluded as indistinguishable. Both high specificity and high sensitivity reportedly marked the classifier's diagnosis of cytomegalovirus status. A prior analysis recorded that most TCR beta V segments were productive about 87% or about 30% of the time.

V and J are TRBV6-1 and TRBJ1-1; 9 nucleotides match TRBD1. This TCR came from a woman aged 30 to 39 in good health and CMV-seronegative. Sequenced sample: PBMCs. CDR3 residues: CASGDRENTEAFF. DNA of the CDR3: TGTGCCAGCGGGGACAGGGAGAACACTGAAGCTTTCTTT.